Below, 26 T cell receptor beta chains from the same sample are listed, as sequenced in a study of patients and donors after allogeneic stem cell transplantation. TCRdb re-analysed the RT-PCR reads in MiXCR, keeping a single row per CDR3 protein. The data show about 960,000 distinct CDR3 sequences, under 20% seen once. Material: blood, either unsorted or a sorted T cell fraction (not recorded which). Receptors were obtained from a human donor who was either an allogeneic HSCT recipient or a stem cell or donor lymphocyte infusion donor (not recorded which). It is not recorded whose cells these are; they may come from a transplant donor.

Only a few counts were recorded for this clonotype. The genes are TRBV6-1 and TRBJ2-7, with D perhaps being TRBD1 or TRBD2 (5 bases each). Germline-derived CDR1 and CDR2 are MNHNS and SASEGT. V gave up 8 bases and J gave up 2 bases, with 16 bases separating them. The CDR3 spans 14 residues. CDR3 sequence (DNA): TGTGCCAGCGGTGTTGGGACGGGACCCTACGAGCAGTACTTC. The encoded protein is CASGVGTGPYEQYF.

V usage is TRBV27 and J usage is TRBJ1-5; D unresolved. Germline V gene lookup returns CDR1 MNHEY and CDR2 SMNVEV (reference sequence). CDR3 size: 15 residues. With 5 bases removed from V and 3 bases from J, the gap between germline ends came to 14 bases. The CDR3 DNA reads as TGTGCCAGCAGTGGAGGCCGGGCTCTCAATCAGCCCCAGCATTTT. Encoded protein: CASSGGRALNQPQHF.

The rearrangement joins TRBV10-3 to TRBJ1-1; TRBD1 matches 7 bases. V shed 9 bases and J 3 bases; nucleotides not matched to a gene: 10. The length of the CDR3 is 14 residues. Germline V CDR1 and CDR2: ENHRY, SYGVKD. CDR3 residues: CAMKTGPRDTEAFF. The CDR3 nucleotides read TGTGCCATGAAGACAGGGCCTAGGGACACTGAAGCTTTCTTT.

This clonotype turned up a few times. The chain employs TRBV7-8 and TRBJ1-5; tentative D call: TRBD1 (5 bases). CDR3 size: 14 residues. Trimming pared 1 base from V and 7 bases from J, leaving 11 bases between. The germline gives CDR1 SGHVS, CDR2 FQNEAQ. CDR3 nucleotide sequence: TGTGCCAGCAGCTTAGGAGGGGTTTCGCAGCCCCAGCATTTT. This encodes CASSLGGVSQPQHF.

The gene calls are TRBV7-3 and TRBJ2-5; 9 bases align to TRBD1. In germline, CDR1 is SGHTA, CDR2 FQGTGA. V was pared by 5 bases and J by 2 bases, with 6 bases of the junction left unmatched. The CDR3 is 15 amino acids. The DNA of the CDR3 is TGTGCCAGCAGCATCCAGACAGGGGGGCAAGAGACCCAGTACTTC. Its protein product is CASSIQTGGQETQYF.

This clonotype has only a few counts. V is TRBV29-1 and J is TRBJ2-7; D unclear. Germline V gene sequence: CDR1 SQVTM, CDR2 ANQGSEA. The CDR3 has 14 amino acids. Trimming took 4 bases from V and 2 from J, leaving 15 bases between them. CDR3 DNA: TGCAGCGTTGTGATGGCAGACCCGACCTACGAGCAGTACTTC. This gives the protein CSVVMADPTYEQYF.

The chain joins TRBV20-1 to TRBJ1-5; D not resolved. This CDR3 is 15 amino acids long. Germline-derived CDR1 and CDR2 are DFQATT and SNEGSKA (reference sequence). V was pared by 1 base and J by 0 bases, with 10 bases between. DNA of the CDR3: TGCAGTGCTAGAGGACAAGGACGTAGCAATCAGCCCCAGCATTTT. It codes for CSARGQGRSNQPQHF.

The chain recombines TRBV18 with TRBJ2-7; perhaps TRBD1 as D (5 bases). Trimming cost V 0 bases and J 4 bases, with 13 bases left between them. CDR3 length equals 15 residues. Germline-derived CDR1 and CDR2 are KGHSH and LQKENI. In nucleotides, the CDR3 is TGTGCCAGCTCACCACCGTCCTCAGGGAAGTACGAGCAGTACTTC. As protein: CASSPPSSGKYEQYF.

The table lists this clonotype with a few counts. The chain links TRBV4-3 to TRBJ2-2; 8 nucleotides match TRBD2. This CDR3 region has 15 residues. Germline V CDR1 and CDR2: LGHNA, YSLEER. J lost 9 bases, V lost 1 base, and 7 bases had no gene match. The CDR3 loop reads CASSQAERGIRELFF. The CDR3 bases are TGCGCCAGCAGCCAAGCCGAGCGGGGGATCAGGGAGCTGTTTTTT.

This clonotype was seen more than once but under ten times. The chain has TRBV5-5 and TRBJ2-7; tentative D call: TRBD2 (6 bases). The germline gives CDR1 SGHKS, CDR2 YYEKEE (reference sequence). V was trimmed by 3 bases and J by 3 bases, leaving 16 bases between them. The CDR3 is 15 residues long. The chain's CDR3 is CASSYPGLLSYEQYF. As DNA, the CDR3 is TGTGCCAGCAGCTACCCGGGACTTCTAAGCTACGAGCAGTACTTC.

This rearrangement joins TRBV9 to TRBJ2-5; 9 bases are shared with TRBD2. The V segment lost 4 bases and the J segment 5 bases; nucleotides outside the gene matches: 15. The V gene's germline CDR1 is SGDLS and CDR2 YYNGEE. CDR3 length equals 17 residues. The CDR3 here is CASSHGLATGARETQYF. CDR3 nucleotides: TGTGCCAGCAGCCACGGACTAGCGACAGGAGCACGGGAGACCCAGTACTTC.

V is TRBV2 and J is TRBJ1-4; D remains ambiguous. Germline V gene lookup returns CDR1 SNHLY and CDR2 FYNNEI. V was shortened by 5 bases and J by 7 bases, with 14 bases between the two germline ends. CDR3 size: 14 residues. CDR3 sequence (DNA): TGTGCCAGCAGTCCGATGTTGGTATTTGAAAAACTGTTTTTT. Translating gives CASSPMLVFEKLFF. The full variable domain, with the rest looked up from reference TRBV2 and TRBJ1-4, is EPEVTQTPSHQVTQMGQEVILRCVPISNHLYFYWYRQILGQKVEFLVSFYNNEISEKSEIFDDQFSVERPDGSNFTLKIRSTKLEDSAMYFCASSPMLVFEKLFFGSGTQLSVL.

In this sample, this clonotype turned up many times. The J gene is TRBJ2-7, the V gene TRBV12-3 or TRBV12-4; 7 nucleotides line up with TRBD1. J gave up 2 bases and V 8 bases, and 6 bases lay outside the gene matches. CDR3 size: 13 residues. The CDR3 sequence is CASSRGSTYEQYF. As DNA, the CDR3 is TGTGCCAGCTCCAGGGGGAGCACCTACGAGCAGTACTTC.

CDR3 DNA sequence: TGTGCCAGCAGCCAAGGGGGACCCCTCCACTTT. Translating gives CASSQGGPLHF. This chain joins TRBV14 and TRBJ1-6; D gene uncertain. V was cut by 1 base and J by 12 bases, with 4 bases left in between. Germline CDR1 and CDR2: SGHDN and FVKESK. The CDR3 sequence is 11 residues long. Filled out from reference TRBV14 and TRBJ1-6, the complete variable domain reads EAGVTQFPSHSVIEKGQTVTLRCDPISGHDNLYWYRRVMGKEIKFLLHFVKESKQDESGMPNNRFLAERTGGTYSTLKVQPAELEDSGVYFCASSQGGPLHFGNGTRLTVT.

This clonotype has only a few counts. The chain recombines TRBV12-3 or TRBV12-4 with TRBJ1-6; 8 bases agree with TRBD1. The CDR3 totals 15 residues. V was pared by 5 bases and J by 9 bases, with 9 bases of the junction left unmatched. The CDR3 protein is CASSPRDRPFSPLHF. The CDR3 nucleotides are TGTGCCAGCAGTCCCCGGGACAGGCCCTTTTCACCCCTCCACTTT.

The rearrangement joins TRBV6-1 to TRBJ2-7, with 12 nucleotides matching TRBD2. V gave up 6 bases and J gave up 3 bases; unmatched junction bases: 9. CDR3 length equals 16 residues. From germline, CDR1 is MNHNS and CDR2 SASEGT. CDR3 sequence: CASSLGRLAGVYEQYF. CDR3 sequence (DNA): TGTGCCAGCAGCCTGGGGAGACTAGCGGGGGTCTACGAGCAGTACTTC.

The chain couples TRBV3-1 to TRBJ2-5; 11 bases are a match to TRBD2. CDR3 length equals 17 residues. Per germline, CDR1 LGHDT and CDR2 YNNKEL (reference sequence). Trimming took 0 bases from V and 4 from J; bases not matched to a gene: 7. The CDR3 region has the DNA TGTGCCAGCAGCCAAGATACTAGCGGGAGCATGGGAGAGACCCAGTACTTC. This gives the protein CASSQDTSGSMGETQYF.

This clonotype was seen just once. CDR3 sequence reads: CASSLDGSGGPQYF. In DNA, the CDR3 is TGTGCCAGCAGCTTAGATGGTAGCGGGGGGCCCCAGTACTTC. This rearrangement joins TRBV7-2 to TRBJ2-5; 10 nucleotides align to TRBD2. Looked up from germline, CDR1 is SGHTA and CDR2 is FQGNSA. The CDR3 has 14 residues. J was trimmed by 9 bases and V by 1 base; bases with no gene match: 5.

The chain uses TRBV7-3 and TRBJ2-1; unclear D gene. The CDR3 totals 13 residues. Between the trimmed V and J ends, which lost 1 base and 5 bases, there was a span of 6 bases. Germline V gene lookup returns CDR1 SGHTA and CDR2 FQGTGA. Written as DNA, the CDR3 is TGTGCCAGCAGCTTAAGAGTTAACAATGAGCAGTTCTTC. Translation: CASSLRVNNEQFF.

This sequence joins TRBV7-9 and TRBJ2-3; 8 nucleotides agree with TRBD2. The CDR3 covers 16 residues. With 7 bases clipped from V and 4 bases from J, the junction kept 13 bases outside the gene matches. Germline CDR1 SEHNR, CDR2 FQNEAQ (reference sequence). CDR3 nucleotide sequence: TGTGCCAGCATCCCGGTGGAGCGGGAGTCAGCAGATACGCAGTATTTT. Translation: CASIPVERESADTQYF. Looking up the rest from reference TRBV7-9 and TRBJ2-3 gives the full variable domain: DTGVSQNPRHKITKRGQNVTFRCDPISEHNRLYWYRQTLGQGPEFLTYFQNEAQLEKSRLLSDRFSAERPKGSFSTLEIQRTEQGDSAMYLCASIPVERESADTQYFGPGTRLTVL.

This clonotype appeared a few times. V and J are TRBV3-1 and TRBJ1-6; TRBD1 might be the D (6 bases). Germline lookup yields CDR1 LGHDT and CDR2 YNNKEL (reference sequence). V was clipped by 2 bases and J by 10 bases, with 18 bases between them. The CDR3 length is 16 residues. The CDR3 sequence is CASSQLHRTGQSPLHF. As DNA, the CDR3 is TGTGCCAGCAGCCAACTACATCGAACAGGGCAGTCACCCCTCCACTTT.

The DNA for the CDR3 is TGTGCCAGCAGTTTTGCCGACGGGGGCGCGGATGGCTACACCTTC. Translating it yields CASSFADGGADGYTF. The chain is built from TRBV12-3 or TRBV12-4 and TRBJ1-2, with D possibly TRBD1 on 6 matching bases. V was trimmed by 3 bases and J by 6 bases, leaving 17 bases between them. CDR3 length: 15 amino acids.

This clonotype was detected ten times or more. The gene calls are TRBV5-1 and TRBJ2-3, with D possibly being TRBD2 (5 bases). The CDR3 spans 15 residues. Trimming stripped 0 bases from V and 4 bases from J, with 12 bases between. Germline V gene lookup returns CDR1 SGHRS and CDR2 YFSETQ. Written as DNA, the CDR3 is TGCGCCAGCAGCTTGGTCCAGCGGTCGTCAGATACGCAGTATTTT. It yields the protein CASSLVQRSSDTQYF.

This clonotype was counted only a few times. V gene TRBV4-3 combines with J gene TRBJ2-3; tentatively, D is TRBD1 (7 bases). From germline, CDR1 is LGHNA and CDR2 YSLEER. The CDR3 length is 15 residues. Trimming took off 3 bases at V and 3 bases at J, with 13 bases between the two ends. In DNA, the CDR3 is TGCGCCAGCAGCCAGTGGTCAGGGGGGACAGATACGCAGTATTTT. Amino acid sequence: CASSQWSGGTDTQYF.

A few counts support this clonotype. This chain uses TRBV24-1 with TRBJ2-1, with 9 bases matching TRBD1. CDR3 length equals 16 residues. Germline V gene sequence: CDR1 KGHDR, CDR2 SFDVKD. With V trimmed by 0 bases and J by 5 bases, 4 bases remained unmatched. CDR3 region: CATSDLGTGLDNEQFF. CDR3 in DNA: TGTGCCACCAGTGATTTGGGGACAGGGCTCGACAATGAGCAGTTCTTC.

About this clonotype: A read error may produce the germline difference seen at one junction end. The rearrangement uses TRBV2 and TRBJ2-5; 8 bases agree with TRBD2. The germline V gene encodes CDR1 SNHLY and CDR2 FYNNEI. This CDR3 is built from 16 residues. CDR3 sequence (DNA): TGTGCCAGCAATGAACCGGCGGGAGGCCCTCAAGAGACCCAGTACTTC. Translated: CASNEPAGGPQETQYF.